One and the same sample provided the 22 T cell receptor beta chains below, sequenced in a study of blood T cells in healthy people across ages. With a J-beta primer mix and a sample-barcoded 5' primer, a second PCR ran about 6 to 11 cycles. TCRdb ran MiXCR on the 5' RACE reads and lists one entry per CDR3 protein. The sample comprises approximately 490,000 distinct CDR3 sequences, around 24% of which are singletons, and roughly 9.4% rests with the top ten. The same specimen was also included in a second study, on T cells of mothers and their children.

Sequenced material: blood. All receptors derive from a boy aged 5-17 years in good health.

This clonotype has only a few counts. V usage is TRBV7-2 and J usage is TRBJ2-3; 7 nucleotides line up with TRBD2. Unmatched junction bases numbered 10, after V lost 3 bases and J lost 4 bases. CDR1 is SGHTA, CDR2 FQGNSA, per germline. The CDR3 runs 16 residues. CDR3 residues: CASSFRSGMGADTQYF. DNA of the CDR3: TGTGCCAGCAGCTTCCGGAGCGGGATGGGAGCAGATACGCAGTATTTT.

V usage is TRBV3-1 and J usage is TRBJ1-3, with D possibly TRBD1 on 6 matching bases. Germline CDR1 is LGHDT and CDR2 is YNNKEL (reference sequence). The CDR3 runs 15 residues. V lost 5 bases and J 0 bases, leaving 11 bases between the germline ends. CDR3 coding DNA: TGTGCCAGCAGCGCCCTACAGGGCTCTGGAAACACCATATATTTT. Residues: CASSALQGSGNTIYF. The full variable domain, completed using reference TRBV3-1 and TRBJ1-3, is DTAVSQTPKYLVTQMGNDKSIKCEQNLGHDTMYWYKQDSKKFLKIMFSYNNKELIINETVPNRFSPKSPDKAHLNLHINSLELGDSAVYFCASSALQGSGNTIYFGEGSWLTVV.

The V and J genes are TRBV12-3 or TRBV12-4 and TRBJ2-5; TRBD2 matches 9 bases. The CDR3 covers 18 residues. V trimming: 3 bases; J trimming: 3 bases; junction bases outside the gene matches: 14. Here the CDR3 DNA reads TGTGCCAGCAGTTTGGTAGGTTCGTCGACTAGCGGAGAAGAGACCCAGTACTTC. Its protein product is CASSLVGSSTSGEETQYF.

This clonotype was seen a few times. V is TRBV12-3 or TRBV12-4 and J is TRBJ2-5; TRBD1 or TRBD2 may be the D gene (6 bases each). CDR3 size: 14 residues. V was trimmed by 5 bases and J by 1 base, leaving 11 bases between them. This CDR3 is CASSQSGAQETQYF. As DNA, the CDR3 is TGTGCCAGCAGTCAGTCGGGGGCCCAAGAGACCCAGTACTTC.

This clonotype has a count of ten or more. The rearrangement uses TRBV28 and TRBJ1-4; D remains unclear. Germline lookup yields CDR1 MDHEN and CDR2 SYDVKM. Deletions cut 6 bases from V and 8 bases from J, with 13 bases between. The CDR3 extends over 13 amino acids. In DNA form, the CDR3 reads TGTGCCAGCAGCCCGGGGTTTCGAGAAAAACTGTTTTTT. Translating gives CASSPGFREKLFF.

The chain carries TRBV19 and TRBJ2-2; 8 bases line up with TRBD2. CDR1 and CDR2 (germline): LNHDA, SQIVND (reference sequence). The CDR3 has 13 amino acids. V was pared by 5 bases and J by 6 bases, with 2 bases of the junction left unmatched. The CDR3 reads CASSFGGAGELFF. The CDR3 DNA follows: TGTGCCAGTAGTTTCGGGGGGGCCGGGGAGCTGTTTTTT.

This clonotype was counted only a few times. This chain links TRBV29-1 with TRBJ1-1; D unclear. Germline values: CDR1 SQVTM, CDR2 ANQGSEA. V was pared by 0 bases and J by 6 bases, with 8 bases between. This CDR3 contains 12 residues. This CDR3 is CSVEDGQAEAFF. The CDR3, as DNA: TGCAGCGTTGAAGATGGGCAGGCTGAAGCTTTCTTT.

This clonotype showed up many times. The chain couples TRBV29-1 to TRBJ2-5; D gene unclear. Trimming shortened V by 4 bases and J by 3 bases, and 12 bases separated the two germline ends. Per germline, CDR1 SQVTM and CDR2 ANQGSEA. This CDR3 is 13 amino acids long. The CDR3 region has the DNA TGCAGCGTTGTCACCACTACCAAAGAGACCCAGTACTTC. Its translation: CSVVTTTKETQYF.

CDR3 residues: CASSLGYRYQETQYF. CDR3 in DNA: TGTGCCAGCAGCCTAGGTTACAGGTACCAAGAGACCCAGTACTTC. The chain employs TRBV7-9 and TRBJ2-5; D perhaps matches TRBD1 (5 bases). CDR3 length equals 15 residues. Germline-derived CDR1 and CDR2 are SEHNR and FQNEAQ (reference sequence). V was shortened by 5 bases and J by 0 bases, with 13 bases between the two germline ends.

This clonotype was detected a few times. CDR3 loop: CSATGGLNTEAFF. Written as DNA, the CDR3 is TGCAGTGCGACAGGGGGCCTTAACACTGAAGCTTTCTTT. V is TRBV20-1 and J is TRBJ1-1; 10 nucleotides match TRBD1. Trimming cost V 6 bases and J 2 bases; bases outside gene matches: 3. The CDR3 has 13 amino acids. Germline CDR1 DFQATT, CDR2 SNEGSKA (reference sequence).

Only a few counts were recorded for this clonotype. The chain carries TRBV9 and TRBJ1-1; D gene uncertain. Germline CDR1 and CDR2: SGDLS and YYNGEE. V lost 5 bases to trimming and J lost 1 base, with 15 bases between them. The CDR3 length is 15 residues. The CDR3 here is CASSPLRGSNTEAFF. CDR3 sequence (DNA): TGTGCCAGCAGTCCCCTCAGAGGGTCGAACACTGAAGCTTTCTTT.

The rearrangement uses TRBV6-2 or TRBV6-3 and TRBJ2-5, with a possible D match to TRBD2 (5 bases). This CDR3 contains 14 residues. Germline V gene lookup returns CDR1 MNHEY and CDR2 SVGEGT. V lost 2 bases and J 2 bases, leaving 9 bases between the germline ends. CDR3 sequence (DNA): TGTGCCAGCAGTTACCTGACTAAGCAAGAGACCCAGTACTTC. Its translation is CASSYLTKQETQYF.

There are many counts of this clonotype. The CDR3: CASSESVSSYNEQFF. DNA of the CDR3: TGTGCCAGCAGTGAGTCAGTGAGCTCCTACAATGAGCAGTTCTTC. This chain links TRBV6-4 with TRBJ2-1; D not certain. V lost 3 bases and J 0 bases, leaving 9 bases between the germline ends. Germline V lookup: CDR1 MRHNA, CDR2 SNTAGT. The CDR3 loop spans 15 amino acids.

The sample holds a few counts of this clonotype. This chain uses TRBV2 with TRBJ1-4, with 8 bases that match TRBD1. The ends lost 6 bases at V and 5 bases at J; junction bases unmatched: 5. The CDR3 extends over 14 amino acids. Germline V lookup: CDR1 SNHLY, CDR2 FYNNEI. Here the CDR3 reads CASRDRVANEKLFF. CDR3 nucleotides: TGTGCCAGCAGGGACAGGGTGGCGAATGAAAAACTGTTTTTT. The entire variable domain, with the rest obtained from reference TRBV2 and TRBJ1-4, is as follows: EPEVTQTPSHQVTQMGQEVILRCVPISNHLYFYWYRQILGQKVEFLVSFYNNEISEKSEIFDDQFSVERPDGSNFTLKIRSTKLEDSAMYFCASRDRVANEKLFFGSGTQLSVL.

V gene TRBV7-2 combines with J gene TRBJ1-5; D is undetermined. Trimming cost V 5 bases and J 1 base, with 9 bases left between them. Germline V gene sequence: CDR1 SGHTA, CDR2 FQGNSA. This CDR3 contains 14 residues. CDR3: CASSATWSNQPQHF. Written as DNA, the CDR3 is TGTGCCAGCAGCGCAACATGGAGCAATCAGCCCCAGCATTTT.

The rearrangement links TRBV10-3 to TRBJ2-2; maybe TRBD1 (6 bases). CDR1 and CDR2 from the germline V gene are ENHRY and SYGVKD. With 6 bases removed from V and 3 bases from J, the gap between germline ends came to 20 bases. This CDR3 comprises 17 residues. CDR3: CAIRGPWEQGDTGELFF. The CDR3 DNA sequence: TGTGCCATCAGAGGACCGTGGGAACAGGGAGACACCGGGGAGCTGTTTTTT.

A single count supports this clonotype. One junction end does not reproduce the germline sequence, and a read error may be involved. The chain recombines TRBV5-1 with TRBJ2-5, with a tentative D call TRBD2 (5 bases). CDR1 and CDR2 (germline): SGHRS, YFSETQ. The CDR3 extends over 11 amino acids. Here the CDR3 reads CASSLRAETFF. The CDR3 nucleotides are TGCGCCAGCAGCTTGCGAGCGGAGACGTTCTTC.

CDR3 nucleotides: TGTGCCAGCAGCTTAGCGACAGGGGGGTCCGGGGAGCTGTTTTTT. Protein product: CASSLATGGSGELFF. The chain uses TRBV7-3 and TRBJ2-2; 9 bases map to TRBD1. The CDR3 contains 15 residues. The V gene end was trimmed by 2 bases and the J gene end by 6 bases; junction bases not matched to a gene: 4. The V gene's germline CDR1 is SGHTA and CDR2 FQGTGA.

The chain combines TRBV6-5 with TRBJ2-5; D perhaps matches TRBD2 (5 bases). Trimming pared 4 bases from V and 4 bases from J, leaving 7 bases between. The CDR3 contains 12 residues. Germline CDR1 MNHEY, CDR2 SVGAGI. The CDR3 loop is CASSWAGETQYF. The CDR3 bases are TGTGCCAGCAGTTGGGCGGGAGAGACCCAGTACTTC.

This chain joins TRBV7-9 and TRBJ1-2; 7 positions match TRBD1. V trimming: 2 bases; J trimming: 5 bases; junction bases outside the gene matches: 11. Germline V lookup: CDR1 SEHNR, CDR2 FQNEAQ (reference sequence). This CDR3 has 16 residues. The CDR3 is CASSLKSAGGDYGYTF. CDR3 sequence (DNA): TGTGCCAGCAGCTTAAAGTCCGCAGGGGGGGATTATGGCTACACCTTC.

V and J are TRBV28 and TRBJ2-3; TRBD2 matches at 9 bases. This CDR3 has 20 residues. The germline V gene has CDR1 MDHEN and CDR2 SYDVKM. V trimming: 6 bases; J trimming: 2 bases; junction bases outside the gene matches: 21. The CDR3 DNA sequence: TGTGCCAGCAGCCCTAGGGGGTCTAGCGCTAGCGGGACCTTCACAGATACGCAGTATTTT. It translates to CASSPRGSSASGTFTDTQYF.

The rearrangement joins TRBV28 to TRBJ2-7, with 7 bases identical to TRBD1. Germline values: CDR1 MDHEN, CDR2 SYDVKM. V shed 7 bases, J shed 4 bases, and the junction held 7 bases outside the gene matches. CDR3 length: 13 residues. For the CDR3, the DNA is TGTGCCAGCATGGGACAGTGGGGTTACGAGCAGTACTTC. This gives the protein CASMGQWGYEQYF.